This is a list of T cell receptor beta chains from one sample in a study of cytomegalovirus exposure and HLA in healthy donors. Profiling relied on immunoSEQ multiplex PCR, and the TCRdb table lists in-frame clones only, not all of them. The table records about 120,000 clones, roughly 85% of them present only once. The sequencing input was PBMCs. The receptors were sampled from a man aged 25 to 40 in good health and CMV-seropositive. Both conserved end residues are trimmed from each CDR3.

V gene,J gene,CDR3 protein
TRBV27,TRBJ2-1,ASRGRHRGSSYNEQF
TRBV7-8,-,ASSFEDSYEQY
TRBV7-2,TRBJ1-5,ASSLGQDNQPQH
TRBV2,TRBJ2-3,ARWDSTGDTQY
TRBV5-6,TRBJ1-1,ASSFRSNTEAF
TRBV10-2,TRBJ1-5,ASSGRGGNQPQH
TRBV7-9,TRBJ1-5,ASSFDRGRTWYSNQPQH
TRBV15,TRBJ2-7,ATSRDRDRYAEQY
TRBV6-5,TRBJ1-1,ASSLTWETNTEAF
TRBV28,TRBJ1-5,ASSLGTSNQPQH
TRBV7-9,TRBJ1-5,SSSSSVRRDNQPQH
TRBV13,TRBJ2-3,ASSLLSPQWSTDTQY
TRBV6-5,TRBJ1-5,ASSGTPNQPQH
TRBV19,TRBJ1-1,ASSIAGSTEAF
TRBV11-2,TRBJ2-7,ASSLDTGFAYEQY
TRBV5-6,TRBJ1-2,ASIQQGAYGYT
TRBV4-2,TRBJ2-5,ASSQVMGSQETQY
TRBV7-8,TRBJ1-2,ASSLGWDRGSTHYGYT
TRBV5-1,TRBJ2-2,ASQKGGQNTGELF
TRBV6-4,TRBJ1-5,ASSATGTGEGQPQH
TRBV5-4,TRBJ1-3,ASSLLPPGSSGNTIY
TRBV5-6,TRBJ1-2,ASSLTTATYGYT
TRBV7-8,TRBJ2-7,ASSLPTSGESYEQY
TRBV6-5,TRBJ2-2,ASSNRGHLF
TRBV6-1,TRBJ1-1,ASSIKGQYYTEAF
TRBV6-1,TRBJ1-1,ASPKGGGGYTEAF
TRBV27,TRBJ1-1,ASRRQGYTEAF
TRBV5-6,TRBJ2-1,ASSLVEIDEQF
TRBV2,TRBJ2-7,ASVGFGTGSYEQY
TRBV6-5,TRBJ2-7,ASSPRDRLTYEQY
TRBV5-1,TRBJ2-3,ASSLGAGAGDTQY
TRBV10-2,TRBJ1-6,ASSSQGWDSPLH
TRBV5-4,TRBJ1-2,ASSQQGNYGYT
TRBV5-1,TRBJ1-2,ASSLQPDAGDYGYT
TRBV5-1,TRBJ2-1,ASSLSGGVNEQF
TRBV6-6,TRBJ2-2,ASSSGTYNTGELF
TRBV23-1,TRBJ2-3,ASSRDRWSTDTQY
TRBV5-1,TRBJ2-1,ASSLGQENYNEQF
TRBV5-4,TRBJ1-1,ASSFYRGSLNTEAF
TRBV4-2,TRBJ2-3,ASSQGLGEDTQY
TRBV7-9,TRBJ1-1,ASAAGGLNTEAF
TRBV9,TRBJ2-4,ASSAAQRDSIQY
TRBV2,TRBJ1-5,ASRKDGLSNQPQH
TRBV4-1,TRBJ1-2,ASSHLGGNYGYT
TRBV19,TRBJ1-1,ASSITGGYTEAF